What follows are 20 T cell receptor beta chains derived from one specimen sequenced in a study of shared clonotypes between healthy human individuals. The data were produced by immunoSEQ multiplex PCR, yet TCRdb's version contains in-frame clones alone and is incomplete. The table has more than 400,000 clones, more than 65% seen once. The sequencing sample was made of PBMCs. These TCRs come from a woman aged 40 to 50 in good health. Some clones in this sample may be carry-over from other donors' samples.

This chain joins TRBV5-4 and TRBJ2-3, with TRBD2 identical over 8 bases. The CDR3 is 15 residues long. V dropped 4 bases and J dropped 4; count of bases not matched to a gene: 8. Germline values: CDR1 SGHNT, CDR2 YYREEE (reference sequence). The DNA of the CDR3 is TGTGCCAGCAGCATAGGACTAGCAGAGGCAGATACGCAGTATTTT. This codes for CASSIGLAEADTQYF.

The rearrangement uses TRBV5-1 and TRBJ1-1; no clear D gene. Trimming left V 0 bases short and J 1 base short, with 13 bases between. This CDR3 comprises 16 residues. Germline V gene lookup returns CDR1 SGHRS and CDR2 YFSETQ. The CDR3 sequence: CASSLDPGQPNTEAFF. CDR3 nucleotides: TGCGCCAGCAGCTTGGACCCTGGGCAGCCGAACACTGAAGCTTTCTTT.

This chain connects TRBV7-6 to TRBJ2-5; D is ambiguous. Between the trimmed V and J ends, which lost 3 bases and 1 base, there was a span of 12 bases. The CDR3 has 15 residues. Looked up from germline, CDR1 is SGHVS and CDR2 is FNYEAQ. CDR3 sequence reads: CASSLLVRAQETQYF. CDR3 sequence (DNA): TGTGCCAGCAGCTTGCTTGTTAGGGCCCAAGAGACCCAGTACTTC.

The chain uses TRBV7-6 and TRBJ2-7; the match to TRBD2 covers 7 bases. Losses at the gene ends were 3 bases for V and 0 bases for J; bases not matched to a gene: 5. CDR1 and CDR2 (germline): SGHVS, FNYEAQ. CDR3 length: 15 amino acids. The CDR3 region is CASSLASGNSYEQYF. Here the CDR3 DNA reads TGTGCCAGCAGCTTGGCTAGCGGCAACTCCTACGAGCAGTACTTC.

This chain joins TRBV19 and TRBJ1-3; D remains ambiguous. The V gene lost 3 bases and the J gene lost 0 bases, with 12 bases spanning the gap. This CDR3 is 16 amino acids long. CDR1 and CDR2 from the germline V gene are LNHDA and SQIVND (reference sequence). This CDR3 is CASSIAASSSGNTIYF. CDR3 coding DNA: TGTGCCAGTAGTATCGCGGCGTCGAGCTCTGGAAACACCATATATTTT.

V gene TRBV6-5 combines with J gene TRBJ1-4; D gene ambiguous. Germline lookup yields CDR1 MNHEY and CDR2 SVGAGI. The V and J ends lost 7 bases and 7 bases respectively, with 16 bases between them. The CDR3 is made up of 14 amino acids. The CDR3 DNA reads TGTGCCAGCATGCAGCTTATCAACGGTGAAAAACTGTTTTTT. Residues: CASMQLINGEKLFF.

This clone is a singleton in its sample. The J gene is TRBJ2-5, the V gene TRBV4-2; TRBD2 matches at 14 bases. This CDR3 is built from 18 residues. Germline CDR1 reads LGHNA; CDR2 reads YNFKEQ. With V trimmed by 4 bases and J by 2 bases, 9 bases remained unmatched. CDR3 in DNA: TGTGCCAGCAGCCCGCGACTAGCGGGAGGGCCGGTGCAAGAGACCCAGTACTTC. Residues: CASSPRLAGGPVQETQYF.

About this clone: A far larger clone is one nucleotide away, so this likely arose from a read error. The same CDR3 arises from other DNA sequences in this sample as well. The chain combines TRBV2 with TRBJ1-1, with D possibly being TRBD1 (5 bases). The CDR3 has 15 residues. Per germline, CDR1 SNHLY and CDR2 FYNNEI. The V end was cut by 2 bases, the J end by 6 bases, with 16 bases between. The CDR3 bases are TGTGCCAGCAGTGAATGGGATAGGGGCTCTCCTGAAGCTTTCTTT. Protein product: CASSEWDRGSPEAFF.

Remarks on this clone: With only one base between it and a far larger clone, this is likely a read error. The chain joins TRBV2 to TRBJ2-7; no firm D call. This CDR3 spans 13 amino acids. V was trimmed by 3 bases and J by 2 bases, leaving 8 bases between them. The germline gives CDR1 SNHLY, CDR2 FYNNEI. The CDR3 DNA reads TGTGCCAGCAGTGACGTGTTCCCCTACGAGCAGTACTTC. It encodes CASSDVFPYEQYF.

The CDR3 region has the DNA TGTGCCATCCAAGGGACAGGGGTCGGCGAGCAGTACTTC. Protein sequence: CAIQGTGVGEQYF. The rearrangement uses TRBV10-3 and TRBJ2-7; the match to TRBD1 covers 10 bases. The junction had 7 bases not matched to a gene; V was cut back by 8 bases and J by 6 bases. The CDR3 length is 13 residues. Looked up from germline, CDR1 is ENHRY and CDR2 is SYGVKD.

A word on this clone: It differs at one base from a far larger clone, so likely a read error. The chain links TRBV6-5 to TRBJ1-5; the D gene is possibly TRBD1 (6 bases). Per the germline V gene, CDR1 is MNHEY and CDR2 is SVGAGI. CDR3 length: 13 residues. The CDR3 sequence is CASSWGANQLQHF. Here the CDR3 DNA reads TGTGCCAGCAGTTGGGGGGCTAATCAGCTCCAGCATTTT.

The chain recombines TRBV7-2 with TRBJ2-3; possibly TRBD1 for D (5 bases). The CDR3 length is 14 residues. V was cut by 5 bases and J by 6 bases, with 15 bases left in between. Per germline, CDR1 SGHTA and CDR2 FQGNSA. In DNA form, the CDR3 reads TGTGCCAGCAGCCAGCGACAGCCCACGGATACGCAGTATTTT. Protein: CASSQRQPTDTQYF.

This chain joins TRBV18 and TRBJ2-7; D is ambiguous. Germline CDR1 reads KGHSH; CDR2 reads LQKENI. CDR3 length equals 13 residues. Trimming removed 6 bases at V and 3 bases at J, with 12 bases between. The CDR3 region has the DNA TGTGCCAGCTCGTATGGGTCTAACTACGAGCAGTACTTC. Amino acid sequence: CASSYGSNYEQYF.

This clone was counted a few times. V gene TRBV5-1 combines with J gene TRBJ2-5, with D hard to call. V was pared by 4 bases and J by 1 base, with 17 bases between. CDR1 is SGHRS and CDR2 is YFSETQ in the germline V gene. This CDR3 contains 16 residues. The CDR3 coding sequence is TGCGCCAGCAGCCCGATCCCCCGGACCGGCCAAGAGACCCAGTACTTC. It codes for CASSPIPRTGQETQYF.

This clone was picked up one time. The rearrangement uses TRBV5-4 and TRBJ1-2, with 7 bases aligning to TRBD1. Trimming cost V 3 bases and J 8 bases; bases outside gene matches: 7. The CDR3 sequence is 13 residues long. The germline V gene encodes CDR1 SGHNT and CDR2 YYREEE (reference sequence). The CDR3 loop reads CASSSGQSPGYTF. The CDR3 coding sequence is TGTGCCAGCAGCTCGGGACAGTCCCCAGGCTACACCTTC.

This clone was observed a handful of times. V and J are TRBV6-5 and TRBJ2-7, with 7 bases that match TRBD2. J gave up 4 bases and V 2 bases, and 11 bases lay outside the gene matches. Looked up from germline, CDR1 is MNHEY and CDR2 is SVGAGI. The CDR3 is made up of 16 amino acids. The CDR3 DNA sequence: TGTGCCAGCAGTTACAGCGGGATAGGTGCTTATTACGAGCAGTACTTC. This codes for CASSYSGIGAYYEQYF.

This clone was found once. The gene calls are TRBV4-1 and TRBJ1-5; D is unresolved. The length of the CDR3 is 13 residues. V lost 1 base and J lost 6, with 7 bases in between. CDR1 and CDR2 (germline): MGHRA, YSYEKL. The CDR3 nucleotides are TGCGCCAGCAGCCAAGTGTTGCGTCAGCCCCAGCATTTT. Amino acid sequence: CASSQVLRQPQHF.

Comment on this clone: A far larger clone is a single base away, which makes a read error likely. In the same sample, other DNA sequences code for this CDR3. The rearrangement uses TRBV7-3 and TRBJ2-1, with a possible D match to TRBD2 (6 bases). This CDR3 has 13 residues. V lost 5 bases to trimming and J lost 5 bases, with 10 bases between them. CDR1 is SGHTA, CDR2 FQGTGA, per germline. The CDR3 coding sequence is TGTGCCAGCAGCCTAGCTAGCGACAATGAGCAGTTCTTC. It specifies CASSLASDNEQFF.

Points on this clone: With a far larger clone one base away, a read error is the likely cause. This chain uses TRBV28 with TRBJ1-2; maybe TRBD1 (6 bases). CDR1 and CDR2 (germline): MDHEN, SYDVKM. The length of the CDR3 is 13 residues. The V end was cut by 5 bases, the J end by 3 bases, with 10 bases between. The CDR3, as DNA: TGTGCCAGCAGTGCCGGGACATACTATGGCTACACCTTC. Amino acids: CASSAGTYYGYTF.

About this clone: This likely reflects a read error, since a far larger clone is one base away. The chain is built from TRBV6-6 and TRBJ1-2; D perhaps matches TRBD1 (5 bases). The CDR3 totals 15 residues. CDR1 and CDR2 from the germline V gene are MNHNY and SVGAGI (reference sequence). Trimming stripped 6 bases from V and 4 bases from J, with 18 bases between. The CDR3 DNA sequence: TGTGCCAGCAGGCACACCGGGGCTTCTAGCTATGGCTACACCTTC. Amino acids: CASRHTGASSYGYTF.